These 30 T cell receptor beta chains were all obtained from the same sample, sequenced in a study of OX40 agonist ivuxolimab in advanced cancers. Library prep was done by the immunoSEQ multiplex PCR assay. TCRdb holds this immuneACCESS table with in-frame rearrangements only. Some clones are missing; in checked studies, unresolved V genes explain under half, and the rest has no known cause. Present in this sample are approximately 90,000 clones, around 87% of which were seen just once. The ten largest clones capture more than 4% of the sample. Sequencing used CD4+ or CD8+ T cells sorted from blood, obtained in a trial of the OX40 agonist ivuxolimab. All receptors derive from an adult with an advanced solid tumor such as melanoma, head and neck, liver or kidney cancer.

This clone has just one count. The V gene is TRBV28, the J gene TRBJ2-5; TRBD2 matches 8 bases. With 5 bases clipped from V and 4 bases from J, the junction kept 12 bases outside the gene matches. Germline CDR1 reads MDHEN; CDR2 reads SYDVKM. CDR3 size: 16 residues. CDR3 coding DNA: TGTGCCAGCAGTGACCAGGACGGGGCGGGGGGAGAGACCCAGTACTTC. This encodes CASSDQDGAGGETQYF. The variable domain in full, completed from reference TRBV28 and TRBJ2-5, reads DVKVTQSSRYLVKRTGEKVFLECVQDMDHENMFWYRQDPGLGLRLIYFSYDVKMKEKGDIPEGYSVSREKKERFSLILESASTNQTSMYLCASSDQDGAGGETQYFGPGTRLLVL.

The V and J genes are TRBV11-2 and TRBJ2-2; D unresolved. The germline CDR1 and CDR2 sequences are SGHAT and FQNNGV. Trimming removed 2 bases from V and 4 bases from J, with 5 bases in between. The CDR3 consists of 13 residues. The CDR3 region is CASSLLVTGELFF. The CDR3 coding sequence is TGTGCCAGCAGCTTATTGGTCACCGGGGAGCTGTTTTTT.

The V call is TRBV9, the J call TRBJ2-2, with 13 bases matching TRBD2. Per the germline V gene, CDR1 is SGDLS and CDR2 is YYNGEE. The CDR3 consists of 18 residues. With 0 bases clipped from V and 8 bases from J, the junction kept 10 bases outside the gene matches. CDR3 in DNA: TGTGCCAGCAGCGTAGCTCCGGGACTAGCGGGATTGGGAGGGGAGCTGTTTTTT. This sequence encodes CASSVAPGLAGLGGELFF.

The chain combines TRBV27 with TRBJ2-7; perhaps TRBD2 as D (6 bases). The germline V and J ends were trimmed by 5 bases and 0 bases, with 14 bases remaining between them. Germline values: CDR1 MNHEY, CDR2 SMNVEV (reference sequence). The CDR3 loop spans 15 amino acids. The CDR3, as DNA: TGTGCCAGCAGTCCCCGATCCGGGAGCTCCTACGAGCAGTACGTC. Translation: CASSPRSGSSYEQYV.

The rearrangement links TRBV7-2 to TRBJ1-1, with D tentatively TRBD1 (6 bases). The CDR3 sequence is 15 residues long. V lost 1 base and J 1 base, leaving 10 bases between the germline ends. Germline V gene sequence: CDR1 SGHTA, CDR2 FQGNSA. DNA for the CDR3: TGTGCCAGCAGCTTAGACAGGGAGGGGAACACTGAAGCTTTCTTT. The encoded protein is CASSLDREGNTEAFF. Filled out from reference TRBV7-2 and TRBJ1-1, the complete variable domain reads GAGVSQSPSNKVTEKGKDVELRCDPISGHTALYWYRQSLGQGLEFLIYFQGNSAPDKSGLPSDRFSAERTGGSVSTLTIQRTQQEDSAVYLCASSLDREGNTEAFFGQGTRLTVV.

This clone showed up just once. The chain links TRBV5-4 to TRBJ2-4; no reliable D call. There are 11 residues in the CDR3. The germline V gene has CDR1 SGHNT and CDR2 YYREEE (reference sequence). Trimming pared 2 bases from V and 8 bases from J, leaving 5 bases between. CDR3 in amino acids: CASSFDHIQYF. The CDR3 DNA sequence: TGTGCCAGCAGCTTTGATCACATTCAGTACTTC.

The CDR3 loop reads CASSLTSTNTEAFF. The DNA for the CDR3 is TGTGCCAGCAGCCTGACTAGTACGAACACTGAAGCTTTCTTT. J is TRBJ1-1 and V is TRBV7-2; D is ambiguous. Trimming cost V 5 bases and J 1 base, with 11 bases left between them. The CDR3 is made up of 14 amino acids. The germline V gene has CDR1 SGHTA and CDR2 FQGNSA.

CDR3 bases: TGTGCCAGCAGTTTACCGGGACAGGGGGCATACAATGAGCAGTTCTTC. It is translated as CASSLPGQGAYNEQFF. V gene TRBV28 combines with J gene TRBJ2-1; 12 nucleotides match TRBD1. Trimming at V came to 2 bases and at J to 4 bases, leaving 3 bases not matched to a gene. The CDR3 has 16 amino acids. Germline lookup yields CDR1 MDHEN and CDR2 SYDVKM.

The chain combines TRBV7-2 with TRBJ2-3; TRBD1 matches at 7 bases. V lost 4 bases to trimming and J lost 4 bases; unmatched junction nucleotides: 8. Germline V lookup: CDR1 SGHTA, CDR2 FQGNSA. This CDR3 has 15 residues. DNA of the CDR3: TGTGCCAGCAGCTCCCGACAGGGTGGGGCAGATACGCAGTATTTT. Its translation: CASSSRQGGADTQYF.

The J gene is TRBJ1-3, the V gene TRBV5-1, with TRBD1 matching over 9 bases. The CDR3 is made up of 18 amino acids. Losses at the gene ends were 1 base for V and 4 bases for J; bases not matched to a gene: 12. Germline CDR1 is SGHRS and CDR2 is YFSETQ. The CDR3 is CASSLRDREGVGGNTIYF. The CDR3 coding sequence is TGCGCCAGCAGCTTGAGGGACAGGGAAGGAGTAGGCGGAAACACCATATATTTT.

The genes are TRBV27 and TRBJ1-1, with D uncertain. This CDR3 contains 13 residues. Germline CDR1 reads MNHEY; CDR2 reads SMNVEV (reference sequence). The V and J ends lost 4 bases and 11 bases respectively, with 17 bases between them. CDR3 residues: CASSSNRMGSAFF. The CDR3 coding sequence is TGTGCCAGCAGTTCCAACCGCATGGGTTCGGCTTTCTTT.

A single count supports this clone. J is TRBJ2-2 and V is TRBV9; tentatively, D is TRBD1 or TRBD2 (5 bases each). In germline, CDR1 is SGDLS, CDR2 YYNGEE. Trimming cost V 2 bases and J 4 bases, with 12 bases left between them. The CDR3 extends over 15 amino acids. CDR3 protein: CASSVSGRITGELFF. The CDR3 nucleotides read TGTGCCAGCAGCGTGTCGGGACGAATCACCGGGGAGCTGTTTTTT.

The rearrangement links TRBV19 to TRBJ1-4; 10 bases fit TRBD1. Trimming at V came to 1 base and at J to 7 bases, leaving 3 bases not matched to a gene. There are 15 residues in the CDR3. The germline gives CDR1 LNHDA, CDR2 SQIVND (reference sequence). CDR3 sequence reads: CASSIGGTGAEKLFF. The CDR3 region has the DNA TGTGCCAGTAGTATAGGGGGGACAGGGGCTGAAAAACTGTTTTTT.

In DNA form, the CDR3 reads TGTGCCAGCAGTTACCTGAACACCGGGGAGCTGTTTTTT. Encoded protein: CASSYLNTGELFF. The V and J genes are TRBV6-6 and TRBJ2-2, with D unresolved. The germline gives CDR1 MNHNY, CDR2 SVGAGI (reference sequence). With 2 bases removed from V and 1 base from J, the gap between germline ends came to 2 bases. The CDR3 is made up of 13 amino acids.

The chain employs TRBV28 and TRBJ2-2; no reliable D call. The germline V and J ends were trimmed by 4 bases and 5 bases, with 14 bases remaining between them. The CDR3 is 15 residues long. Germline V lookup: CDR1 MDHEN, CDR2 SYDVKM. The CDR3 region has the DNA TGTGCCAGCAGTTCACCAGGTACTCGGACCGGGGAGCTGTTTTTT. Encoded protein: CASSSPGTRTGELFF.

CDR3 sequence: CASRPGQGDEQYF. The CDR3 DNA sequence: TGTGCCAGTAGGCCGGGACAGGGTGACGAGCAGTACTTC. The J gene is TRBJ2-7, the V gene TRBV19, with 9 bases that match TRBD1. The CDR3 has 13 amino acids. Germline V gene sequence: CDR1 LNHDA, CDR2 SQIVND (reference sequence). V shed 6 bases and J 5 bases; nucleotides not matched to a gene: 5.

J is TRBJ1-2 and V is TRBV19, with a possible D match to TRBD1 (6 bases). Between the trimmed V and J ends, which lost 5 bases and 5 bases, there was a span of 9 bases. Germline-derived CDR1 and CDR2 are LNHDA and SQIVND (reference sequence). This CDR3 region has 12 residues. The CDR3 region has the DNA TGTGCCAGTAGTCTCACAGGGTATGGCTACACCTTC. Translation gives CASSLTGYGYTF.

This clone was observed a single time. The CDR3 here is CSANLRDEQFF. The CDR3 DNA follows: TGCAGTGCTAATTTGCGGGATGAGCAGTTCTTC. V and J are TRBV20-1 and TRBJ2-1; a possible D gene is TRBD2 (5 bases). Trimming pared 4 bases from V and 8 bases from J, leaving 9 bases between. This CDR3 is built from 11 residues. Germline V gene sequence: CDR1 DFQATT, CDR2 SNEGSKA (reference sequence).

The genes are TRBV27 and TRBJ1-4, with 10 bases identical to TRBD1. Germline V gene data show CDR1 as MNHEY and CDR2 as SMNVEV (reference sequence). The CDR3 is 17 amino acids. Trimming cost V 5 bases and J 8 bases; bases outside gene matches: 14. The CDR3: CASSTGTGVKFWEKLFF. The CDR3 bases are TGTGCCAGCAGTACTGGGACAGGGGTAAAGTTTTGGGAAAAACTGTTTTTT.

Here the CDR3 DNA reads TGTGCCAGCAGTGAATTGGGACAAAACATTCAGTACTTC. Translation gives CASSELGQNIQYF. The chain combines TRBV2 with TRBJ2-4, with D perhaps matching TRBD1 or TRBD2 (5 bases each). Germline loops: CDR1 SNHLY, CDR2 FYNNEI. The V gene lost 2 bases and the J gene lost 5 bases, with 7 bases spanning the gap. The CDR3 sequence is 13 residues long.

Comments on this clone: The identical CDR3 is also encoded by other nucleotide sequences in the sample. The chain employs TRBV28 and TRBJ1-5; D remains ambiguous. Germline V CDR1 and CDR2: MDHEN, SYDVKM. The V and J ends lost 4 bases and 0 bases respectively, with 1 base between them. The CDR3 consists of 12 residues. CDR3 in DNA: TGTGCCAGCAGTTATAGCAATCAGCCCCAGCATTTT. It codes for CASSYSNQPQHF.

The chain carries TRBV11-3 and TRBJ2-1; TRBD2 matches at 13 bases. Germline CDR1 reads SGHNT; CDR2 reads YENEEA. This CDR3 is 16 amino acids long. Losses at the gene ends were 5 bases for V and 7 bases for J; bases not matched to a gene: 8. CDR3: CASSRQLAGGSNEQFF. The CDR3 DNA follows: TGTGCCAGCAGCCGCCAACTAGCGGGAGGGTCGAATGAGCAGTTCTTC.

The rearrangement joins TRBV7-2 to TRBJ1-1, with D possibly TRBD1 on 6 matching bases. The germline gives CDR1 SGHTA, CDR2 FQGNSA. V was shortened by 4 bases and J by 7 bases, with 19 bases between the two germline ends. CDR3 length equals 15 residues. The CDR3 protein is CASSSRRGGHFEAFF. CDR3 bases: TGTGCCAGCAGCTCTCGGAGAGGGGGTCATTTTGAAGCTTTCTTT.

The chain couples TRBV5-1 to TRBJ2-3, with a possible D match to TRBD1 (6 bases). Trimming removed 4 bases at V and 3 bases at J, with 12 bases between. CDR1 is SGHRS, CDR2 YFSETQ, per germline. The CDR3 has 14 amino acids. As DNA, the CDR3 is TGCGCCAGCAGCAATTGGGGGCTGACAGATACGCAGTATTTT. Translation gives CASSNWGLTDTQYF.

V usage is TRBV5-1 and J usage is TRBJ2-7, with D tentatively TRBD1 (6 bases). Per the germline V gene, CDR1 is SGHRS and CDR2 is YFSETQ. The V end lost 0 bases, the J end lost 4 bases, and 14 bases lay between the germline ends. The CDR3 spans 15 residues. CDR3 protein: CASSLEGRGLYEQYF. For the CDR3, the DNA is TGCGCCAGCAGCTTGGAGGGCAGGGGCCTATACGAGCAGTACTTC.

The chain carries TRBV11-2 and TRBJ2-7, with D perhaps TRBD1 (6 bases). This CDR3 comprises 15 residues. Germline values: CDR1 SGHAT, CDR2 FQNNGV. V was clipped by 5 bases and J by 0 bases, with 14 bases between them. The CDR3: CASSGVGQISYEQYF. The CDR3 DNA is TGTGCCAGCAGCGGGGTTGGACAGATCTCCTACGAGCAGTACTTC.

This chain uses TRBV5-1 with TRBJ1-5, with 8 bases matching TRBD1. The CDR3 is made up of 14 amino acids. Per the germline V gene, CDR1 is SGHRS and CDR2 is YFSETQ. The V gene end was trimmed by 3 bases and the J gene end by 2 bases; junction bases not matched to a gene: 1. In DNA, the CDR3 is TGCGCCAGCAGCTCGGGACAGGGCAATCAGCCCCAGCATTTT. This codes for CASSSGQGNQPQHF.

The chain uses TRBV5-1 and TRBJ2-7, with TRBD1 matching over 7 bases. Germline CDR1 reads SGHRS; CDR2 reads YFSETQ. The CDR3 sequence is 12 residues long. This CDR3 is CAQGMQPYEQYF. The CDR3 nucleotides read TGCGCACAGGGGATGCAGCCCTACGAGCAGTACTTC.

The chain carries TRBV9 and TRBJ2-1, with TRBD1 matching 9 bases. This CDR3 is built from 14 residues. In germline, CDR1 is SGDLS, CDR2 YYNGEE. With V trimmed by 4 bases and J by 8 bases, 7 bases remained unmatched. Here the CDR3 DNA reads TGTGCCAGCAGCCGGGACAGGGACTTCGATGAGCAGTTCTTC. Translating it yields CASSRDRDFDEQFF.

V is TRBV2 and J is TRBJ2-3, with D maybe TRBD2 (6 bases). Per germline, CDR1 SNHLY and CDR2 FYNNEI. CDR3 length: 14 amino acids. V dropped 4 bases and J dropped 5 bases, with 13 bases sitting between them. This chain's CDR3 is CASSVGGAGDTQYF. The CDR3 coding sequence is TGTGCCAGCAGTGTTGGAGGGGCAGGAGATACGCAGTATTTT.